This TCR beta chain is from a study of blood T cell repertoires in COVID-19. The overall study: Acute and convalescent COVID-19 samples came from the United States, Italy and Spain. T cells, B-cell-depleted T cells, or PBMCs provided the cDNA or gDNA that served as material.

TCRdb's table, derived via immunoSEQ multiplex PCR, lists solely in-frame clones and lacks some. The sample carries around 77,000 clones, more than 90% recorded once. V gave up 2 bases and J gave up 5 bases, with 20 bases separating them. There are 16 residues in the CDR3. Germline loops: CDR1 SGHDT, CDR2 YYEEEE. Sequencing input: peripheral blood. The chain combines TRBV5-6 with TRBJ2-7; possible D gene TRBD1, 6 bases. The clonotype originates from a woman of 80 years or more with active or convalescent COVID-19. In nucleotides, the CDR3 is TGTGCCAGCAGCTTCACCCCCCAGGGGAAGGCAAACGAGCAGTACTTC. It specifies CASSFTPQGKANEQYF.